Listed below are T cell receptor beta chains from one sample, sequenced in a study of Ad26.COV2.S vaccination and SARS-CoV-2 variants. Only in-frame clones appear in the TCRdb table, and some are missing; sequencing was by immunoSEQ multiplex PCR. Of 400,000 to 500,000 clones listed, 88% are singletons. The sequences come from peripheral blood, collected in a trial of Ad26.COV2.S vaccine versus placebo. These receptors were collected from a person between 18 and 65 years old who received the Ad26.COV2.S COVID-19 vaccine or a placebo. Both conserved end residues are part of each CDR3. The D gene is left open where the match is weak. Size is stated for part of the rows, as once, few or many counts, or as a class when the clone is expanded.

d_call,v_call,clone_size,j_call,cdr3_nt,cdr3_aa
.,TRBV18,.,TRBJ1-6,TGTGCCAGCTCACCTCCTCCCGGGGGGGATTCACCCCTCCACTTT,CASSPPPGGDSPLHF
.,TRBV18,.,TRBJ1-5,TGTGCCAGCTCACCACAGGGGGGAAATCAGCCCCAGCATTTT,CASSPQGGNQPQHF
TRBD1,TRBV9,.,TRBJ2-3,TGTGCCAGCAGCGTAAGTTCCGGACAGGGGGTCACAGATACGCAGTATTTT,CASSVSSGQGVTDTQYF
TRBD2,TRBV5-1,.,TRBJ2-1,TGCGCCAGCAGCGTCACTAGCGGGGGCCACAATGAGCAGTTCTTC,CASSVTSGGHNEQFF
TRBD2,TRBV7-2,.,TRBJ2-7,TGTGCCAGCAGCTTTAATAGCGGGGGGCCAATCTACGAGCAGTACTTC,CASSFNSGGPIYEQYF
.,TRBV6-2/TRBV6-3,once,TRBJ2-7,TGTGCCAGCAGTTACGGAGGGTATAGCTCCTACGAGCAGTACTTC,CASSYGGYSSYEQYF
.,TRBV18,.,TRBJ1-3,TGTGCCAGCTCCCCCTCGGGCCTCTCTGGAAACACCATATATTTT,CASSPSGLSGNTIYF
.,TRBV5-6,.,TRBJ2-7,TGTGCCAGCACCCGCAAGACGGGGGGCGCCCTAGTCGAGCAGTACTTC,CASTRKTGGALVEQYF
.,TRBV4-3,.,TRBJ2-7,TGCGCCAGCAGCCAAGATCCCAAGTACGAGCAGTACTTC,CASSQDPKYEQYF
TRBD1,TRBV5-1,.,TRBJ2-7,TGCGCCAGCAGCCTCAGGACAGGTGGGGCCTACGAGCAGTACTTC,CASSLRTGGAYEQYF
TRBD2,TRBV30,.,TRBJ2-5,TGTGCCTGGAGTGTCCCCCCTAGCGGGGGGGCAGAGACCCAGTACTTC,CAWSVPPSGGAETQYF
.,TRBV30,.,TRBJ1-4,TGTGCCTGGAGTGGAAACAGGGATGCAAAACTGTTTTTT,CAWSGNRDAKLFF
TRBD2,TRBV7-9,.,TRBJ2-5,TGTGCCAGCAGCTCGACTAGACTAGCGGGCCAAGAGACCCAGTACTTC,CASSSTRLAGQETQYF
.,TRBV6-5,once,TRBJ1-2,TGTGCCAGCAGTTACAATGGGGACTATGGCTACACCTTC,CASSYNGDYGYTF
TRBD1,TRBV7-9,.,TRBJ2-7,TGTGCCAGCAGTCCCCCAGGGGACAGGGGATTCTGGCAGTACTTC,CASSPPGDRGFWQYF
TRBD2,TRBV9,.,TRBJ2-1,TGTGCCAGCAGCGTAGTGACTAGCGGGGGGTCAGAGCAGTTCTTC,CASSVVTSGGSEQFF
.,TRBV30,.,TRBJ1-5,TGTGCCTGGAGTGTACTTGGTGGTCAGCCCCAGCATTTT,CAWSVLGGQPQHF
TRBD1,TRBV9,.,TRBJ2-1,TGTGCCAGCAGCGGCAGGGGGCGGGTACCCTACAATGAGCAGTTCTTC,CASSGRGRVPYNEQFF
.,TRBV6-2/TRBV6-3,.,TRBJ1-2,TGTGCCAGCAGCCGGTCCACTGACTATGGCTACACCTTC,CASSRSTDYGYTF
.,TRBV30,.,TRBJ2-7,TGTGCCTGGAGTGTATATTTGGCCCGGCCTGATGGGCAGGGCTACGAGCAGTACTTC,CAWSVYLARPDGQGYEQYF
.,TRBV6-5,.,TRBJ1-5,TGTGCCAGCAGATCAACCACGGGGGGTATGCAGCCCCAGCATTTT,CASRSTTGGMQPQHF
.,TRBV10-3,.,TRBJ1-1,TGTGCCATCAGTGGAGGCAGCGCGAACACTGAAGCTTTCTTT,CAISGGSANTEAFF
.,TRBV7-5,.,TRBJ1-1,TGTGTCAGAAGCCCCACAGGGGGTAGGGCCGATGAAGCTTTCTTT,CVRSPTGGRADEAFF
.,TRBV10-3,few,TRBJ2-5,TGTGCCATCAGTGACGGACAGCAAGAGACCCAGTACTTC,CAISDGQQETQYF
TRBD1,TRBV28,.,TRBJ1-6,TGTGCCAGCAGCTCCAAGACAGGGGTCCATTCACCCCTCCACTTT,CASSSKTGVHSPLHF
TRBD1,TRBV19,once,TRBJ2-2,TGTGCCAGTAGTATAATGGGTCCAAAAACAGGGGACGGGGAGCTGTTTTTT,CASSIMGPKTGDGELFF
TRBD2,TRBV5-1,.,TRBJ2-7,TGCGCCAGCAGCTTAACCGGGACTAGGTGGTACGAGCAGTACTTC,CASSLTGTRWYEQYF
TRBD1,TRBV7-7,.,TRBJ2-2,TGTGCTAGCAGCCGCGGGACAGGCACCGGGGAGCTGTTTTTT,CASSRGTGTGELFF
TRBD2,TRBV7-2,.,TRBJ2-6,TGTGCCAGCAGCCCTACGCGGGGGACCTCCCCCGTCCTGACTTTC,CASSPTRGTSPVLTF
TRBD1,TRBV4-1,.,TRBJ1-5,TGCGCCAGCAGCCAGGAACCGGGACAGGGAAACCAGCCCCAGCATTTT,CASSQEPGQGNQPQHF
TRBD2,TRBV3-1/TRBV3-2,.,TRBJ2-3,TGTGCCAGCAGCCAAATAACTAGCGGCACAGATACGCAGTATTTT,CASSQITSGTDTQYF
TRBD1,TRBV13,.,TRBJ1-2,TGTGCCAGCAGCATGGGACAGAATAGTGGCTATGTAGGCTACACCTTC,CASSMGQNSGYVGYTF
.,TRBV28,.,TRBJ1-3,TGTGCCAGCAGTTTACCCGCAAACTCTGGAAACACCATATATTTT,CASSLPANSGNTIYF
TRBD1,TRBV28,.,TRBJ2-3,TGTGCCAGCAGTCCTCCCGGGGACAGAGGAGCAACAGATACGCAGTATTTT,CASSPPGDRGATDTQYF
.,TRBV6-5,.,TRBJ2-3,TGTGCCAGCACGGGGCCTGGGGGACGTACGCAGTATTTT,CASTGPGGRTQYF
.,TRBV6-2/TRBV6-3,many,TRBJ1-2,TGTGCCAGCAGTTACGGCGGGGGAGGGAGATATGGCTACACCTTC,CASSYGGGGRYGYTF
TRBD1,TRBV29-1,.,TRBJ1-1,TGCAGCGTTGAGACGACAGGGTCCGCCACTGAAGCTTTCTTT,CSVETTGSATEAFF
.,TRBV7-2,once,TRBJ2-5,TGTGCCAGCAGCTTAGTCAGGGCGGAGACCCAGTACTTC,CASSLVRAETQYF
.,TRBV27,.,TRBJ2-6,TGTGCCAGCACCTCTGGGGGGTCCTCTGGGGCCAACGTCCTGACTTTC,CASTSGGSSGANVLTF
.,TRBV4-3,.,TRBJ2-5,TGCGCCAGCAGCCAAGATCTTGCCCAAGAGACCCAGTACTTC,CASSQDLAQETQYF
TRBD2,TRBV7-2,.,TRBJ2-2,TGTGCCAGCAGCCCCAGCGGGGCCGGGGAGCTGTTTTTT,CASSPSGAGELFF
TRBD1,TRBV6-2/TRBV6-3,.,TRBJ2-1,TGTGCCAGCAGCCGACAGGGCCTCGATGAGCAGTTCTTC,CASSRQGLDEQFF
.,TRBV18,few,TRBJ1-1,TGTGCCAGCTCACCATCGGGAAACACTGAAGCTTTCTTT,CASSPSGNTEAFF
TRBD1,TRBV6-5,few,TRBJ1-2,TGTGCCAGCAGTTACTCGGCAGGGGGGCTCGGCTACACCTTC,CASSYSAGGLGYTF
.,TRBV27,.,TRBJ2-1,TGTGCCAGCAGCCTGGACAGACTCTCCTACAATGAGCAGTTCTTC,CASSLDRLSYNEQFF
.,TRBV7-2,.,TRBJ1-2,TGTGCCAGCAGCTCCACAGGGATGCCTAGCTATGGCTACACCTTC,CASSSTGMPSYGYTF
TRBD1,TRBV7-9,.,TRBJ2-1,TGTGCCAACACAGGGGGTTCCTACAATGAGCAGTTCTTC,CANTGGSYNEQFF
.,TRBV9,.,TRBJ2-3,TGTGCCAGCAGCGCCGAGTTGAGGGTAAATACGCAGTATTTT,CASSAELRVNTQYF
TRBD1,TRBV29-1,.,TRBJ1-1,TGCAGCGTTCGGACAGGGGGATGGACTGAAGCTTTCTTT,CSVRTGGWTEAFF
.,TRBV11-2,.,TRBJ2-3,TGTGCCAGCAGGAAGCTCTGGCGGATCACAGATACGCAGTATTTT,CASRKLWRITDTQYF
.,TRBV19,.,TRBJ2-7,TGTGCCAGTAGTATAGTTATTCTCGTGGGGAGGCGCGCGACCTATGGGGGTCTTCCCTACGAGCAGTACTTC,CASSIVILVGRRATYGGLPYEQYF
TRBD2,TRBV5-1,.,TRBJ2-3,TGCGCCAGCAGCTTTTACAGGGGACTAGCGGGGGTTGCGCAGTATTTT,CASSFYRGLAGVAQYF
.,TRBV6-4,.,TRBJ2-5,TGTGCCAGACTACAGTGCTTAGTCAGAGAGACCCAGTACTTC,CARLQCLVRETQYF
.,TRBV15,.,TRBJ2-7,TGTGCCACCAGCAGATCTACAGGAGAAACCTACGAGCAGTACTTC,CATSRSTGETYEQYF
.,TRBV5-1,.,TRBJ2-1,TGCGCCAGCAGCTTGCAGGAGGGCTACAATGAGCAGTTCTTC,CASSLQEGYNEQFF
.,TRBV7-9,.,TRBJ2-4,TGTGCCAGCAGACCGACAGAAAACATTCAGTACTTC,CASRPTENIQYF
.,TRBV7-8,.,TRBJ2-2,TGTGCCAGCAGCTTAGCAGAGGGGGTCAGGAACACCGGGGAGCTGTTTTTT,CASSLAEGVRNTGELFF
TRBD1,TRBV2,once,TRBJ2-1,TGTGCCAGCAGGCGTACAGGGGATATTTACAATGAGCAGTTCTTC,CASRRTGDIYNEQFF
.,TRBV12-5,few,TRBJ1-3,TGTGCTAGTGGTTTGTACGGACAGACGTACTCTGGAAACACCATATATTTT,CASGLYGQTYSGNTIYF